The 18 T cell receptor beta chains in this list originate from one sample, sequenced in a study of blood T cell repertoires in COVID-19. Clones were read by immunoSEQ multiplex PCR, and TCRdb kept only the in-frame ones, dropping some. The data contain over 120,000 clones, 75% to 90% of them singletons. The sequenced material came from peripheral blood. The receptors were gathered from a human donor in a cohort sampled during active COVID-19.

This clone has only one observation. V is TRBV9 and J is TRBJ2-2; D perhaps matches TRBD1 (6 bases). Germline V gene sequence: CDR1 SGDLS, CDR2 YYNGEE. V dropped 3 bases and J dropped 4 bases, with 13 bases sitting between them. The CDR3 contains 15 residues. The DNA of the CDR3 is TGTGCCAGCAGCGCCTCCGGACAGAGCACCGGGGAGCTGTTTTTT. Its protein product is CASSASGQSTGELFF.

This clone came up a few times. J is TRBJ2-6 and V is TRBV20-1, with a possible D match to TRBD2 (6 bases). Germline V gene sequence: CDR1 DFQATT, CDR2 SNEGSKA (reference sequence). V was pared by 3 bases and J by 3 bases, with 15 bases between. The CDR3 consists of 16 residues. For the CDR3, the DNA is TGCAGTGCTAGTACCCGGAGGGGAATTGGGGCCAACGTCCTGACTTTC. Residues: CSASTRRGIGANVLTF.

The chain couples TRBV27 to TRBJ1-1, with a possible D match to TRBD1 (5 bases). V was clipped by 5 bases and J by 6 bases, with 13 bases between them. CDR1 MNHEY and CDR2 SMNVEV come from the germline V gene (reference sequence). The CDR3 totals 13 residues. CDR3 in amino acids: CASSPQGMAEAFF. CDR3 nucleotide sequence: TGTGCCAGCAGTCCCCAGGGTATGGCTGAAGCTTTCTTT.

V and J are TRBV2 and TRBJ2-7, with 7 bases aligning to TRBD1. Germline values: CDR1 SNHLY, CDR2 FYNNEI. CDR3 length: 14 amino acids. Trimming at V came to 7 bases and at J to 3 bases, leaving 9 bases not matched to a gene. Here the CDR3 DNA reads TGTGCCAGCAATCGAGACAGGGATGACTACGAGCAGTACTTC. Encoded protein: CASNRDRDDYEQYF.

This clone was counted a single time. This chain connects TRBV4-3 to TRBJ1-4; 8 bases are shared with TRBD1. CDR1 LGHNA and CDR2 YSLEER come from the germline V gene. The CDR3 is 15 residues long. J gave up 6 bases and V 1 base, and 4 bases lay outside the gene matches. The DNA of the CDR3 is TGCGCCAGCAGCCAAGGGGCAGGGGGCCATGAAAAACTGTTTTTT. Protein sequence: CASSQGAGGHEKLFF.

The chain couples TRBV7-6 to TRBJ2-5; 9 nucleotides align to TRBD2. The length of the CDR3 is 16 residues. After removal of 1 base from V and 1 base from J, the junction contained 4 bases not matched to a gene. CDR1 SGHVS and CDR2 FNYEAQ come from the germline V gene. The chain's CDR3 is CASSLGGRGGQETQYF. CDR3 nucleotide sequence: TGTGCCAGCAGCTTAGGAGGGCGGGGGGGCCAAGAGACCCAGTACTTC.

The chain carries TRBV11-3 and TRBJ2-1; D not resolved. Looked up from germline, CDR1 is SGHNT and CDR2 is YENEEA. V gave up 6 bases and J gave up 6 bases, with 15 bases separating them. This CDR3 spans 14 amino acids. CDR3 sequence (DNA): TGTGCCAGCAGTTACTCCATGACTTCCAATGAGCAGTTCTTC. Amino acid sequence: CASSYSMTSNEQFF.

The V call is TRBV5-1, the J call TRBJ2-1; the match to TRBD2 covers 9 bases. The germline V gene encodes CDR1 SGHRS and CDR2 YFSETQ. Germline trimming cut 7 bases from V and 4 bases from J; bases unmatched to any gene: 3. The CDR3 extends over 13 amino acids. CDR3 loop: CASRLAEYNEQFF. As DNA, the CDR3 is TGCGCCAGCCGACTAGCGGAGTACAATGAGCAGTTCTTC.

V is TRBV11-1 and J is TRBJ2-5, with 9 bases aligning to TRBD1. Germline lookup yields CDR1 SGHAT and CDR2 FQDESV (reference sequence). The length of the CDR3 is 15 residues. Trimming at V came to 8 bases and at J to 5 bases, leaving 12 bases not matched to a gene. Here the CDR3 DNA reads TGTGCCAGCGGGCCGGGACAGGGATTAGGGGAGACCCAGTACTTC. Translating it yields CASGPGQGLGETQYF.

The chain joins TRBV27 to TRBJ2-7; possibly TRBD2 for D (6 bases). Germline CDR1 and CDR2: MNHEY and SMNVEV (reference sequence). The length of the CDR3 is 14 residues. The germline V and J ends were trimmed by 2 bases and 0 bases, with 8 bases remaining between them. CDR3 sequence (DNA): TGTGCCAGCAGTTTAGGGGGACTCTCCTACGAGCAGTACTTC. The encoded protein is CASSLGGLSYEQYF.

For this clone: Sequence at one end of the junction differs from germline and may be a read error. The rearrangement links TRBV6-1 to TRBJ2-5, with 8 bases that match TRBD1. The germline V gene encodes CDR1 MNHNS and CDR2 SASEGT. There are 14 residues in the CDR3. The CDR3 loop is CASREGQGQETQYF. The CDR3 DNA reads as TGTGCCAGCAGGGAAGGACAGGGCCAAGAGACCCAGTACTTC.

This clone was observed a handful of times. This chain connects TRBV21-1 to TRBJ1-5; TRBD1 is the table's D call, not checked against the DNA. TRBV21-1 corresponds to a pseudogene. The CDR3 is 15 amino acids. The CDR3 spells CASSKMAFHNQPQHF. As DNA, the CDR3 is TGTGCCAGCAGCAAAATGGCCTTTCACAATCAGCCCCAGCATTTT.

J is TRBJ1-2 and V is TRBV19, with D perhaps matching TRBD1 (6 bases). Germline V lookup: CDR1 LNHDA, CDR2 SQIVND (reference sequence). The CDR3 is 12 residues long. V dropped 7 bases and J dropped 4 bases, with 10 bases sitting between them. This CDR3 is CASNSQGYGYTF. CDR3 nucleotides: TGTGCCAGTAATTCACAGGGCTATGGCTACACCTTC.

This sequence joins TRBV19 and TRBJ2-1, with D possibly TRBD1 on 6 matching bases. This CDR3 spans 12 amino acids. Germline V gene data show CDR1 as LNHDA and CDR2 as SQIVND (reference sequence). V dropped 10 bases and J dropped 1 base, with 8 bases sitting between them. This CDR3 reads CATTGSYNEQFF. CDR3 nucleotide sequence: TGTGCCACCACAGGGTCCTACAATGAGCAGTTCTTC.

The chain joins TRBV29-1 to TRBJ1-1, with D hard to call. Germline assignment: CDR1 SQVTM and CDR2 ANQGSEA. This CDR3 spans 12 amino acids. V lost 7 bases to trimming and J lost 0 bases, with 9 bases between them. CDR3 nucleotide sequence: TGCAGCGGCGGAGACTTGAACACTGAAGCTTTCTTT. Amino acid sequence: CSGGDLNTEAFF.

The table lists this clone with a few counts. The rearrangement links TRBV3-1 (or the pseudogene TRBV3-2) to TRBJ1-6; 7 bases align to TRBD1. CDR1 and CDR2 (germline): LGHDT, YNNKEL (reference sequence). The junction had 4 bases not matched to a gene; V was cut back by 1 base and J by 10 bases. This CDR3 has 14 amino acids. The CDR3 loop is CASSQVQGRSPLHF. CDR3 bases: TGTGCCAGCAGCCAAGTACAGGGGAGGTCACCCCTCCACTTT.

The chain recombines TRBV5-5 with TRBJ1-4, with 7 bases that match TRBD1. The CDR3 runs to 18 residues. CDR1 SGHKS and CDR2 YYEKEE come from the germline V gene (reference sequence). Unmatched junction bases numbered 19, after V lost 4 bases and J lost 7 bases. CDR3 bases: TGTGCCAGCAGCCCTAAGGGGACAGAGAACCCGAGGGGTGAAAAACTGTTTTTT. This gives the protein CASSPKGTENPRGEKLFF.

The J gene is TRBJ1-5, the V gene TRBV20-1, with 7 bases fitting TRBD1. Germline assignment: CDR1 DFQATT and CDR2 SNEGSKA (reference sequence). Trimming removed 3 bases from V and 4 bases from J; junction bases left unmatched: 6. The CDR3 is 14 residues long. The CDR3 nucleotides read TGCAGTGCTAGTCGGGACAGTGAGAATCAGCCCCAGCATTTT. This sequence encodes CSASRDSENQPQHF.